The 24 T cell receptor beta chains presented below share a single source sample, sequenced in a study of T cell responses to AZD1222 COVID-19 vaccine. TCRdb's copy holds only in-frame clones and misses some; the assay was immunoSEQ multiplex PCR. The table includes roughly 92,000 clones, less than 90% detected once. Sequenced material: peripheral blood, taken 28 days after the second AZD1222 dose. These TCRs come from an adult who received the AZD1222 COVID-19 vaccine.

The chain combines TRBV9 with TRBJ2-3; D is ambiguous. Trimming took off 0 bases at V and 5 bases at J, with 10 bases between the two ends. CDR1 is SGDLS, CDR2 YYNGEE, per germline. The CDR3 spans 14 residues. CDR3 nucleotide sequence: TGTGCCAGCAGCGTAGGAGGTGGGCAAGATACGCAGTATTTT. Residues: CASSVGGGQDTQYF.

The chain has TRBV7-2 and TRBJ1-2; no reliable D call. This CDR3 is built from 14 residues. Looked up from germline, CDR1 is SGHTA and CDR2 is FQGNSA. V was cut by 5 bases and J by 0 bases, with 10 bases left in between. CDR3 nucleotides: TGTGCCAGCAGCGATTACCAGGCTAACTATGGCTACACCTTC. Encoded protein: CASSDYQANYGYTF.

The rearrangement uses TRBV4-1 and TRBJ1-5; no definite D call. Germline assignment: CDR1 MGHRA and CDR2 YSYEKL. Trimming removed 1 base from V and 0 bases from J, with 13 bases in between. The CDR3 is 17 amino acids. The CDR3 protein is CASSQGGDGFSNQPQHF. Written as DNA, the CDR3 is TGCGCCAGCAGCCAAGGCGGAGACGGATTTAGCAATCAGCCCCAGCATTTT.

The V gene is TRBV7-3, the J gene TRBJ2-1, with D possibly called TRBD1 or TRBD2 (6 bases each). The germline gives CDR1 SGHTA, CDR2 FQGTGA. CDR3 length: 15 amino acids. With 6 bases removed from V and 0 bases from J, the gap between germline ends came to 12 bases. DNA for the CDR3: TGTGCCAGCAGTGGGGGGCTCAGCTCCTACAATGAGCAGTTCTTC. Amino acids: CASSGGLSSYNEQFF.

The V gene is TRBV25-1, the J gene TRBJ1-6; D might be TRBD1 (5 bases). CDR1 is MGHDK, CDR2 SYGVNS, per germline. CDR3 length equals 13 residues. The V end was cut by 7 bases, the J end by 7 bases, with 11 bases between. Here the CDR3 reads CASMGGGNSPLHF. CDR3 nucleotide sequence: TGTGCCAGCATGGGGGGAGGGAATTCACCCCTCCACTTT.

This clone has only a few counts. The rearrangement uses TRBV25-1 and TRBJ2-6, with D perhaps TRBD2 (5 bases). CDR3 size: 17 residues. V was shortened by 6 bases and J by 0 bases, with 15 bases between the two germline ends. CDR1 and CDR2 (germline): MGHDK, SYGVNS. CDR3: CASSAPVGSSGANVLTF. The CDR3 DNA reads TGTGCCAGCAGCGCCCCCGTTGGGAGCTCTGGGGCCAACGTCCTGACTTTC.

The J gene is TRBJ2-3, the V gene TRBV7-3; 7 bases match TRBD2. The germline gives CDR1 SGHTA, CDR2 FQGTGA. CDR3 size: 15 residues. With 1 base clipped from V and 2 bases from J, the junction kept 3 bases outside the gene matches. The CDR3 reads CASSLIGGTTDTQYF. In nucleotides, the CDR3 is TGTGCCAGCAGCTTAATCGGGGGGACCACAGATACGCAGTATTTT.

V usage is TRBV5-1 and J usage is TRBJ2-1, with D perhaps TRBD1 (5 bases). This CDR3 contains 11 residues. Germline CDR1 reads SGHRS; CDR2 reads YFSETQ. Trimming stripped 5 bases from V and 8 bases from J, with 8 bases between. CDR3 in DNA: TGCGCCAGCAGTGACAGCTATGAGCAGTTCTTC. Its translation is CASSDSYEQFF.

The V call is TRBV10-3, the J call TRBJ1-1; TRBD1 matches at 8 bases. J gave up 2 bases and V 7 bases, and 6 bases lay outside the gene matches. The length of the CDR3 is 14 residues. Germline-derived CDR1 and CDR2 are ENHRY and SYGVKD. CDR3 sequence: CAITQGARNTEAFF. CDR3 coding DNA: TGTGCCATCACCCAGGGGGCAAGAAACACTGAAGCTTTCTTT.

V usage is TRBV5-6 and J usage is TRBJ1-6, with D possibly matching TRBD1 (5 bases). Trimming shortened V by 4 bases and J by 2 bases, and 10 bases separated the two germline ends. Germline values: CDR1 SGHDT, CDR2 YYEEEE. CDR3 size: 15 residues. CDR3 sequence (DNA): TGTGCCAGCAGCAACCTGGACACCTATAATTCACCCCTCCACTTT. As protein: CASSNLDTYNSPLHF.

CDR3 sequence: CASSLTSGGVAGELFF. Here the CDR3 DNA reads TGCGCCAGCAGCCTGACTAGCGGGGGGGTCGCCGGGGAGCTGTTTTTT. V is TRBV5-1 and J is TRBJ2-2, with 14 bases aligning to TRBD2. The CDR3 consists of 16 residues. The V segment lost 4 bases and the J segment 6 bases; nucleotides outside the gene matches: 5. The germline V gene has CDR1 SGHRS and CDR2 YFSETQ.

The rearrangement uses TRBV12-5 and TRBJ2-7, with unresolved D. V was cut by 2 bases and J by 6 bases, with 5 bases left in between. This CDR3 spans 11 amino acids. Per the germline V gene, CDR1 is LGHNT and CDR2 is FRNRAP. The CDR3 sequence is CASGLSGEQYF. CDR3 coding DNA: TGTGCTAGTGGTTTGTCGGGCGAGCAGTACTTC.

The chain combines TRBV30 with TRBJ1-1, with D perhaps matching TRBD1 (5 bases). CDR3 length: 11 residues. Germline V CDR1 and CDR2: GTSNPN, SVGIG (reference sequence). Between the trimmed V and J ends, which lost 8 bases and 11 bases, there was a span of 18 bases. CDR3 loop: CAHGTLSLAFF. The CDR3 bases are TGTGCCCACGGGACCCTTAGTTTGGCTTTCTTT.

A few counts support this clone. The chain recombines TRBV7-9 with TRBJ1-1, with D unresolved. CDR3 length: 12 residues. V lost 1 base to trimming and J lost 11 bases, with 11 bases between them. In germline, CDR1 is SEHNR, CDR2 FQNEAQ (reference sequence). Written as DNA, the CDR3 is TGTGCCAGCAGCTTAGACATCCCCGGTGCTTTCTTT. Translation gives CASSLDIPGAFF. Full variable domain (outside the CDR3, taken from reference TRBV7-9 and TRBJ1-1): DTGVSQNPRHKITKRGQNVTFRCDPISEHNRLYWYRQTLGQGPEFLTYFQNEAQLEKSRLLSDRFSAERPKGSFSTLEIQRTEQGDSAMYLCASSLDIPGAFFGQGTRLTVV.

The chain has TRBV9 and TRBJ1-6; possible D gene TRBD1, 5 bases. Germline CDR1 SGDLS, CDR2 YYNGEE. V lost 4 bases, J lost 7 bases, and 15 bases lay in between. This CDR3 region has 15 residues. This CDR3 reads CASSPISGTNSPLHF. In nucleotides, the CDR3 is TGTGCCAGCAGCCCTATTTCCGGGACGAATTCACCCCTCCACTTT.

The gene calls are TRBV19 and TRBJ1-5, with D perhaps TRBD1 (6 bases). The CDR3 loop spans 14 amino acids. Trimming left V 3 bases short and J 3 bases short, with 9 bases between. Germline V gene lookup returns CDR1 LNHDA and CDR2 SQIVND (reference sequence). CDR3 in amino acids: CASSMNRDNQPQHF. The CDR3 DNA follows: TGTGCCAGTAGTATGAACAGGGACAATCAGCCCCAGCATTTT.

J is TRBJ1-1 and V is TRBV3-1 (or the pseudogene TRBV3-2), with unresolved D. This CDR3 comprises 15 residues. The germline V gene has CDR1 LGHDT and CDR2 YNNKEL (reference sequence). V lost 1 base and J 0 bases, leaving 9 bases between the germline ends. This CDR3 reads CASSQASQMNTEAFF. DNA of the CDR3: TGTGCCAGCAGCCAAGCAAGTCAGATGAACACTGAAGCTTTCTTT.

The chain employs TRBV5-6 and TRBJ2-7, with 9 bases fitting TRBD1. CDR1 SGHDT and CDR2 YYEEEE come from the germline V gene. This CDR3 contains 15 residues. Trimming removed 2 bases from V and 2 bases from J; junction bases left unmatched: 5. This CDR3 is CASSLLGTGTYEQYF. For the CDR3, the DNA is TGTGCCAGCAGCTTATTGGGGACAGGGACCTACGAGCAGTACTTC.

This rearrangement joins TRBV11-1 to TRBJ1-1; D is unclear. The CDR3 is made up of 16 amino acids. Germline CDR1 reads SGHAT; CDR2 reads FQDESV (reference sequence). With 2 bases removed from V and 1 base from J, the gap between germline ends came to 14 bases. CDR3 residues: CASSLIGSGQNTEAFF. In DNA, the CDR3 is TGTGCCAGCAGCTTAATAGGAAGCGGGCAGAACACTGAAGCTTTCTTT.

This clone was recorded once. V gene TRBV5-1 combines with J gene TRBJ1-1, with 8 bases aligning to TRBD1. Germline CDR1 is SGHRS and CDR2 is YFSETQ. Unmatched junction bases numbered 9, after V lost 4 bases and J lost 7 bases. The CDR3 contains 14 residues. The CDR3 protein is CASSLRQGLDEAFF. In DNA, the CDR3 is TGCGCCAGCAGCCTCAGACAGGGGCTGGATGAAGCTTTCTTT. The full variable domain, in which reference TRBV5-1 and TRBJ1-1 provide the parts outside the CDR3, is KAGVTQTPRYLIKTRGQQVTLSCSPISGHRSVSWYQQTPGQGLQFLFEYFSETQRNKGNFPGRFSGRQFSNSRSEMNVSTLELGDSALYLCASSLRQGLDEAFFGQGTRLTVV.

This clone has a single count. CDR3 sequence reads: CASRVYDYGYTF. CDR3 sequence (DNA): TGTGCCAGCAGAGTGTATGACTATGGCTACACCTTC. This chain connects TRBV2 to TRBJ1-2; D is undetermined. The germline V and J ends were trimmed by 6 bases and 3 bases, with 8 bases remaining between them. In germline, CDR1 is SNHLY, CDR2 FYNNEI. This CDR3 spans 12 amino acids.

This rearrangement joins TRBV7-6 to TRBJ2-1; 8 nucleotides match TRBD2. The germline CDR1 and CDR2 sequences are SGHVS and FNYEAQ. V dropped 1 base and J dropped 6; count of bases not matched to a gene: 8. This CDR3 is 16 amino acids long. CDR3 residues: CASSLVTGLAPNEQFF. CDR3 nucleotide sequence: TGTGCCAGCAGCTTAGTAACTGGACTAGCTCCCAATGAGCAGTTCTTC.

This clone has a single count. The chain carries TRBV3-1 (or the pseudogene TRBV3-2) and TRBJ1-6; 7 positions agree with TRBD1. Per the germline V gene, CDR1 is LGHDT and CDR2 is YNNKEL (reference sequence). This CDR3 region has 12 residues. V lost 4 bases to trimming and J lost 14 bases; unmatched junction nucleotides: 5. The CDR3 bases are TGTGCCAGCAGCCCCCTTCAGGGGGCCCTCCACTTT. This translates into CASSPLQGALHF.

CDR3 in amino acids: CASSPLSRGGRQETQYF. In DNA, the CDR3 is TGTGCCAGCAGTCCGCTATCTCGGGGGGGCCGGCAAGAGACCCAGTACTTC. The V call is TRBV27, the J call TRBJ2-5; 8 nucleotides agree with TRBD2. CDR3 length: 17 amino acids. Germline V lookup: CDR1 MNHEY, CDR2 SMNVEV (reference sequence). V shed 5 bases and J 2 bases; nucleotides not matched to a gene: 13.